This T cell receptor (beta chain) derives from a study of tumor-infiltrating lymphocytes in primary liver carcinoma. Without any cell sorting, about 19-30 mg of bulk tissue yielded co-extracted RNA and DNA. The germline CDR1 and CDR2 sequences are SGHVS and FQNEAQ. The CDR3 has 14 amino acids. The study's findings and limits: Compared with tumor region pairs, tumor-adjacent and tumor-blood pairs overlapped less.

In the case of this clonotype: The antigen remains undetermined. At one end, the junction sequence differs from germline, possibly due to a read error.

Production of TCR beta cDNA used around 500 ng total RNA together with a constant-region primer. It was through three nested multiplex PCR rounds of slightly modified ARM-PCR that TCR beta libraries arose. A C-beta reverse primer was combined with TRBV1-TRBV30 forward primers in the first two PCR rounds, and each round had about 10 cycles. MiXCR was run by TCRdb on the multiplex PCR reads, yielding one entry per CDR3 protein. Found here are about 50,000 distinct CDR3 sequences, around 77% of them singletons; the top ten hold less than 25%. The sequenced material came from liver tumor tissue from sampling region 5. Subset here: tumor region T5, tumor centre. The chain couples TRBV7-8 to TRBJ1-1; tentatively, D is TRBD1 (6 bases). This receptor was identified in a man aged 40-55 years with primary liver carcinoma and hepatitis B virus infection. For the CDR3, the DNA is TGTGCCAGCAGCCTCCAGGGGACGGAGACTGAACCTTTCTTT. This sequence encodes CASSLQGTETEPFF. The variable domain in full, with the rest retrieved from reference TRBV7-8 and TRBJ1-1, is GAGVSQSPRYKVAKRGQDVALRCDPISGHVSLFWYQQALGQGPEFLTYFQNEAQLDKSGLPSDRFFAERPEGSVSTLKIQRTQQEDSAVYLCASSLQGTETEPFFGQGTRLTVV.